The text below deals with one TCR beta chain. TCRdb analysed the RT-PCR reads with MiXCR anew, one entry per CDR3 protein. The repertoire holds approximately 210,000 distinct CDR3 sequences, with around two fifths as singletons. The CDR3 sequence is 15 residues long. Germline V gene data show CDR1 as MNHEY and CDR2 as SVGAGI. V lost 2 bases to trimming and J lost 5 bases; unmatched junction nucleotides: 5. The data stem from a study of patients and donors after allogeneic stem cell transplantation. This clonotype originated in a human donor who was either an allogeneic HSCT recipient or a stem cell or donor lymphocyte infusion donor (not recorded which). It is not recorded whose cells these are; they may come from a transplant donor. Specimen: blood, either unsorted or a sorted T cell fraction (not recorded which). The V and J genes are TRBV6-5 and TRBJ2-5; TRBD2 agrees at 10 bases. The CDR3 loop is CASSYPAGGLETQYF. DNA of the CDR3: TGTGCCAGCAGTTACCCAGCGGGAGGGTTGGAGACCCAGTACTTC.